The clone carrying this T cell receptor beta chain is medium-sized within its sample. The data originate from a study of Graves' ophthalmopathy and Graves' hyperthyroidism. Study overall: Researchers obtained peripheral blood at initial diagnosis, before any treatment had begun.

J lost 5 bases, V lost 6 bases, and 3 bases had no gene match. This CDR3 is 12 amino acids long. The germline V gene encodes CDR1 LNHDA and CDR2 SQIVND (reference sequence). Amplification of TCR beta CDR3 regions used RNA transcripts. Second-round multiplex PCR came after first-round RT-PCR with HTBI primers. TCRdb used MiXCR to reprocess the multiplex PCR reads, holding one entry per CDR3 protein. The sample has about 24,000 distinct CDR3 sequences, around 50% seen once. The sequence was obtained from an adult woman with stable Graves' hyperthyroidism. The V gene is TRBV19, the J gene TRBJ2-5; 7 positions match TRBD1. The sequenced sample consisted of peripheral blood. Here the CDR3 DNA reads TGTGCCAGTAGCCTACAGGGGGAGACCCAGTACTTC. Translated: CASSLQGETQYF.